The rows below give T cell receptor beta chains drawn from one sample of a study of T-cell reconstitution after alpha-beta-depleted transplantation in children. Each CDR3 protein is one row after TCRdb ran MiXCR on the PCR reads. The sample has roughly 300,000 distinct CDR3 sequences, around a tenth seen once. Sequenced material: peripheral blood, taken 180 days after TCRalphabeta/CD19-depleted stem cell transplant. All receptors derive from a male patient under 10 years old who had a stem cell transplant for chronic granulomatous disease, so the T cells may come from the graft donor. Both conserved end residues are part of each CDR3. The order of the fields is D gene, V gene, clone size, CDR3 length, J gene, CDR3 DNA, CDR3 protein. D genes are given only for firm matches. Clone size is not always given. Where it is, it says once, few, many or a class for expanded clones.

TRBD2	TRBV29-1	many	16	TRBJ2-1	TGCAGCGTTGAAGGCCGGGCTAGCGGGCCTTACAATGAGCAGTTCTTC	CSVEGRASGPYNEQFF
-	TRBV29-1	many	15	TRBJ1-3	TGCAGCGTTGAAGGGGGGCCCGCCGACGGAAACACCATATATTTT	CSVEGGPADGNTIYF
-	TRBV7-2	many	15	TRBJ2-4	TGTGCCAGCAGCTTACTCCGCAGGGAAGTAAACATTCAGTACTTC	CASSLLRREVNIQYF
-	TRBV18	few	14	TRBJ2-4	TGTGCCAGCTCACCGACGGCTTCCAAAAACATTCAGTACTTC	CASSPTASKNIQYF
-	TRBV15	many	15	TRBJ2-7	TGTGCCACCAGCAGAGATGGGGGACAAGGGGACGAGCAGTACTTC	CATSRDGGQGDEQYF
TRBD1	TRBV9	many	15	TRBJ2-1	TGTGCCAGCAGCGTAGGTAGGACAGGGTTTAATGAGCAGTTCTTC	CASSVGRTGFNEQFF
-	TRBV9	many	15	TRBJ1-2	TGTGCCAGCACCCCTATAGGGACCTCTAACTATGGCTACACCTTC	CASTPIGTSNYGYTF
-	TRBV29-1	many	14	TRBJ2-2	TGCAGCGTTGGGCTCCAGAGAAACACCGGGGAGCTGTTTTTT	CSVGLQRNTGELFF
TRBD1	TRBV12-3/TRBV12-4	few	17	TRBJ1-5	TGTGCCAGCAGCCCCGGAGGGGGCGCCTATGGCAATCAGCCCCAGCATTTT	CASSPGGGAYGNQPQHF
-	TRBV5-1	many	13	TRBJ2-1	TGCGCCAGCAGCTTGGGATGGGGCCAAGAGCAGTTCTTC	CASSLGWGQEQFF
-	TRBV20-1	many	14	TRBJ2-5	TGCAGTGCTAGGGACAGCTACACCCGGGAGACCCAGTACTTC	CSARDSYTRETQYF
TRBD2	TRBV5-1	many	18	TRBJ2-7	TGCGCCAGCAGCTTATCGATGACTAGCGGGGTAAGCTCCTACGAGCAGTACTTC	CASSLSMTSGVSSYEQYF
-	TRBV5-1	many	16	TRBJ2-5	TGCGCCAGCAGCTTGGGTCAGGGGCGACCACAAGAGACCCAGTACTTC	CASSLGQGRPQETQYF
-	TRBV29-1	many	10	TRBJ1-1	TGCAGCGCGGGGGACACTGAAGCTTTCTTT	CSAGDTEAFF
-	TRBV12-3/TRBV12-4	many	11	TRBJ2-5	TGTGCCAGCACCGGGCGGAAGACCCAGTACTTC	CASTGRKTQYF
-	TRBV5-4	few	15	TRBJ2-5	TGTGCCAGCAGCGTCTCCGGCTCGGGTGGAGGGACCCAGTACTTC	CASSVSGSGGGTQYF
-	TRBV28	many	14	TRBJ2-7	TGTGCCAGCAGTTTAAACCCCCCCCCGGGTGAGCAGTACTTC	CASSLNPPPGEQYF
TRBD2	TRBV29-1	many	13	TRBJ2-1	TGCAGCGCGCGGACTAGCGACTACAATGAGCAGTTCTTC	CSARTSDYNEQFF
-	TRBV20-1	-	15	TRBJ2-1	TGCAGTGCTGGTAGCGGAGGGAGCTCCTACAATGAGCAGTTCTTC	CSAGSGGSSYNEQFF
-	TRBV5-6	few	12	TRBJ2-1	TGTGCCAGCAGCCAAGCCATCAATGAGCAGTTCTTC	CASSQAINEQFF
TRBD1	TRBV19	few	17	TRBJ1-2	TGTGCCAGTAGTATCCTCTTCCTGGGACAGGGGAACTATGGCTACACCTTC	CASSILFLGQGNYGYTF
-	TRBV5-6	many	14	TRBJ2-2	TGTGCCAGCAGCTTGGTTCTGAGGCCCGGGGAGCTGTTTTTT	CASSLVLRPGELFF
TRBD2	TRBV4-2	many	18	TRBJ2-5	TGTGCCAGCAGCCAAGTTGGGGCTAGCGGGAGGTCATCGGAGACCCAGTACTTC	CASSQVGASGRSSETQYF
-	TRBV18	many	11	TRBJ1-2	TGTGCCAGCTCACCCAAGGAGGGCTACACCTTC	CASSPKEGYTF